The present entry profiles one T cell receptor (beta chain) with its context. As yet, its antigen is unknown. The data originate from a study of OX40 agonist ivuxolimab in advanced cancers. Study at large: Hepatocellular carcinoma, melanoma, renal cell or head and neck cancer affected the dose-escalation patients. Whole-study results and caveats: Clonal expansion was among the lowest in partial responders at 0.1-3.0 mg/kg, especially CD8+.

V lost 4 bases to trimming and J lost 3 bases; unmatched junction nucleotides: 3. Per germline, CDR1 SGHRS and CDR2 YFSETQ. The CDR3 runs 14 residues. Measured with immunoSEQ multiplex PCR; TCRdb has only the in-frame clones, and not every one. The profile shows around 55,000 clones, around 77% of them singletons. The sequencing used CD4+ or CD8+ T cells sorted from blood, collected in a trial of the OX40 agonist ivuxolimab. This chain uses TRBV5-1 with TRBJ2-1; 8 nucleotides match TRBD2. The sequence derives from an adult with an advanced solid tumor such as melanoma, head and neck, liver or kidney cancer. The CDR3 spells CASSDGTSYNEQFF. The DNA for the CDR3 is TGCGCCAGCAGCGACGGGACTAGCTACAATGAGCAGTTCTTC.